These T cell receptor beta chains were read from a single sample in a study of Ad26.COV2.S vaccination and SARS-CoV-2 variants. The method was immunoSEQ multiplex PCR; TCRdb's version includes in-frame clones alone and lacks a portion of them. Here the sample spans roughly 240,000 clones, 88% being singletons. The source was peripheral blood, collected in a trial of Ad26.COV2.S vaccine versus placebo. The receptors shown here come from a person between 18 and 60 years old who received the Ad26.COV2.S COVID-19 vaccine or a placebo. CDR3s include the opening cysteine and the closing phenylalanine or tryptophan. D genes are given only for firm matches. Clone size is not always given. Where it is, it says once, few, many or a class for expanded clones.

TRBV11-2	TRBJ2-1	NA	NA	CASSLGWGLSSYNEQFF	TGTGCCAGCAGCTTGGGGTGGGGCCTCAGCTCCTACAATGAGCAGTTCTTC
TRBV4-3	TRBJ2-3	NA	NA	CASSQGGWDTQYF	TGCGCCAGCAGCCAAGGGGGGTGGGATACGCAGTATTTT
TRBV12-3/TRBV12-4	TRBJ1-5	NA	NA	CASSSAGYPTQHF	TGTGCCAGCAGTTCCGCAGGGTACCCTACCCAGCATTTT
TRBV18	TRBJ2-1	NA	NA	CASSPNSYSYNEQFF	TGTGCCAGCTCACCAAACAGCTATTCCTACAATGAGCAGTTCTTC
TRBV7-2	TRBJ2-5	NA	NA	CASSLGWDSGYQETQYF	TGTGCCAGCAGCTTAGGTTGGGATTCGGGATACCAAGAGACCCAGTACTTC
TRBV7-2	TRBJ1-1	NA	NA	CASSPLWGNTEAFF	TGTGCCAGCAGTCCATTGTGGGGGAACACTGAAGCTTTCTTT
TRBV7-2	TRBJ2-2	NA	NA	CASSTQGLRTGELFF	TGTGCCAGCAGCACCCAGGGATTGAGGACCGGGGAGCTGTTTTTT
TRBV6-6	TRBJ2-2	few	NA	CASSYFHGTGELFF	TGTGCCAGCAGTTATTTCCACGGCACCGGGGAGCTGTTTTTT
TRBV4-3	TRBJ1-2	NA	NA	CASSHVGDNYGYTF	TGCGCCAGCAGCCACGTGGGGGACAACTATGGCTACACCTTC
TRBV30	TRBJ1-1	NA	NA	CAWSIVNTEAFF	TGTGCCTGGAGTATAGTGAACACTGAAGCTTTCTTT
TRBV7-2	TRBJ2-7	NA	NA	CASSSFYEQYF	TGTGCCAGCAGCTCATTCTACGAGCAGTACTTC
TRBV9	TRBJ2-5	NA	NA	CASSSTTAYQETQYF	TGTGCCAGCAGCTCGACGACAGCGTACCAAGAGACCCAGTACTTC
TRBV7-8	TRBJ2-7	NA	NA	CASSVTYEQYF	TGTGCCAGCAGCGTAACATACGAGCAGTACTTC
TRBV9	TRBJ2-2	NA	TRBD2	CASSVMPSGGIGELFF	TGTGCCAGCAGCGTGATGCCTAGCGGGGGCATTGGGGAGCTGTTTTTT
TRBV15	TRBJ1-1	NA	TRBD1	CATSSTGQGEAFF	TGTGCCACCAGCAGTACGGGACAGGGGGAAGCTTTCTTT
TRBV19	TRBJ2-1	NA	NA	CATLDVGAQFF	TGTGCCACTCTTGATGTCGGCGCGCAGTTCTTC
TRBV2	TRBJ2-2	NA	TRBD1	CASGAYTGQGITGELFF	TGTGCCAGCGGGGCTTACACGGGACAGGGGATCACCGGGGAGCTGTTTTTT
TRBV7-6	TRBJ1-4	once	NA	CASSPAFGVTLFF	TGTGCCAGCAGCCCCGCCTTTGGGGTTACACTGTTTTTT
TRBV6-5	TRBJ1-4	NA	NA	CASKGGRAAEKLFF	TGTGCCAGCAAGGGGGGCAGGGCCGCTGAAAAACTGTTTTTT
TRBV7-2	TRBJ1-4	NA	NA	CASSPTREKLFF	TGTGCCAGCAGCCCGACGAGAGAAAAACTGTTTTTT
TRBV30	TRBJ2-3	NA	NA	CAWSWRGDTQYF	TGTGCCTGGAGTTGGCGGGGAGATACGCAGTATTTT
TRBV29-1	TRBJ2-1	once	NA	CSIRIVSYNEQFF	TGCAGCATCAGGATAGTCTCCTACAATGAGCAGTTCTTC
TRBV7-8	TRBJ1-4	NA	NA	CASSFFGGRSFNEKLFF	TGTGCCAGCAGCTTTTTCGGCGGACGGTCATTTAATGAAAAACTGTTTTTT
TRBV6-5	TRBJ2-7	NA	TRBD2	CASSWIGTSGTEQYF	TGTGCCAGCAGTTGGATCGGGACTAGCGGGACCGAGCAGTACTTC
TRBV10-3	TRBJ1-1	NA	TRBD1	CAIRGQGTMNTEAFF	TGTGCCATCAGGGGACAGGGAACCATGAACACTGAAGCTTTCTTT
TRBV27	TRBJ2-5	once	TRBD2	CASSWRGAPIETQYF	TGTGCCAGCAGTTGGCGGGGGGCACCCATAGAGACCCAGTACTTC
TRBV4-3	TRBJ2-2	NA	TRBD2	CASSRRLAGGSDTGELFF	TGCGCCAGCAGCCGTCGACTAGCGGGAGGGTCGGACACCGGGGAGCTGTTTTTT
TRBV7-9	TRBJ1-5	few	NA	CASSRGGQENQPQHF	TGTGCCAGCAGCAGAGGGGGGCAGGAGAATCAGCCCCAGCATTTT
TRBV10-3	TRBJ1-6	NA	TRBD1	CAISEVTGNNSPLHF	TGTGCCATCAGTGAAGTGACAGGGAATAATTCACCCCTCCACTTT
TRBV6-5	TRBJ2-7	many	NA	CASTQGRSSYEQYF	TGTGCCAGCACTCAGGGACGGAGCTCCTACGAGCAGTACTTC
TRBV4-2	TRBJ1-4	NA	NA	CASSHPPPTGAEITNEKLFF	TGTGCCAGCAGCCATCCCCCCCCGACGGGAGCGGAGATTACTAATGAAAAACTGTTTTTT
TRBV24-1	TRBJ1-3	NA	NA	CATSSGPGNTIYF	TGTGCCACCAGTTCAGGGCCTGGAAACACCATATATTTT
TRBV18	TRBJ2-7	NA	TRBD1	CASSLTGTAYYEQYF	TGTGCCAGCTCACTAACCGGGACAGCCTACTACGAGCAGTACTTC
TRBV30	TRBJ1-2	NA	NA	CAWEDRKGGRGGYTF	TGTGCCTGGGAGGATCGTAAAGGGGGGCGAGGGGGCTACACCTTC
TRBV6-5	TRBJ1-6	once	NA	CASSDDSGENSPLHF	TGTGCCAGCAGCGACGACAGTGGAGAAAATTCACCCCTCCACTTT
TRBV19	TRBJ1-2	NA	NA	CASSIGGGPYGYTF	TGTGCCAGTAGTATAGGGGGGGGTCCCTATGGCTACACCTTC
TRBV19	TRBJ1-2	NA	NA	CASSIWGTTVGDGYTF	TGTGCCAGTAGTATATGGGGGACAACTGTCGGGGATGGCTACACCTTC
TRBV7-9	TRBJ2-5	once	NA	CASSQNGIQETQYF	TGTGCCAGCAGCCAGAACGGGATCCAAGAGACCCAGTACTTC
TRBV6-5	TRBJ2-7	NA	NA	CASKNGGAYEQYF	TGTGCCAGCAAGAATGGGGGCGCGTACGAGCAGTACTTC
TRBV5-4	TRBJ1-6	NA	NA	CASSLSLGSISSYNSPLHF	TGTGCCAGCAGCTTGTCTCTCGGGTCGATATCCTCCTATAATTCACCCCTCCACTTT
TRBV9	TRBJ2-4	NA	NA	CASSAPNSANIQYF	TGTGCCAGCAGCGCGCCTAACAGCGCAAACATTCAGTACTTC
TRBV7-9	TRBJ2-7	NA	NA	CASSTGTYEQYF	TGTGCCAGCAGCACTGGGACCTACGAGCAGTACTTC
TRBV4-2	TRBJ2-7	NA	TRBD2	CASSQEGTSAYEQYF	TGTGCCAGCAGCCAAGAGGGGACTAGCGCCTACGAGCAGTACTTC
TRBV11-2	TRBJ1-3	NA	TRBD1	CASSTGTAGNTIYF	TGTGCCAGCAGCACCGGGACAGCTGGAAACACCATATATTTT
TRBV7-2	TRBJ2-7	NA	NA	CASSLSGQYEQYF	TGTGCCAGCAGCTTAAGTGGCCAGTACGAGCAGTACTTC
TRBV2	TRBJ2-7	NA	TRBD2	CASSASAGTSYEQYF	TGTGCCAGCAGCGCATCAGCGGGGACCTCCTACGAGCAGTACTTC
TRBV12-5	TRBJ2-1	NA	NA	CASGPRGAGTSSYNEQFF	TGTGCTAGTGGTCCAAGGGGGGCGGGGACAAGCTCCTACAATGAGCAGTTCTTC
TRBV9	TRBJ1-2	NA	TRBD1	CASSAAGTANYGYTF	TGTGCCAGCAGCGCCGCCGGGACAGCGAACTATGGCTACACCTTC
TRBV7-9	TRBJ1-4	NA	NA	CASSPQTDPDRPTNEKLFF	TGTGCCAGCAGCCCCCAGACAGACCCGGACAGACCAACTAATGAAAAACTGTTTTTT
TRBV6-2/TRBV6-3	TRBJ2-1	NA	NA	CASSDRDHYNEQFF	TGTGCCAGCAGTGACCGGGACCACTACAATGAGCAGTTCTTC